Listed below are T cell receptor beta chains from one sample, sequenced in a study of T cells in Graves' hyperthyroidism and ophthalmopathy. TCRdb redid the calling of the multiplex PCR reads with MiXCR, one entry per CDR3 protein. The table has hundreds of thousands of distinct CDR3 sequences, 46% seen once; the top ten hold roughly 8.2%. The sequencing sample was made of peripheral blood or thyroid tissue (not recorded which). The receptors come from a woman aged 18-30 years with Graves' hyperthyroidism. Both conserved end residues are trimmed from each CDR3.

J gene | V gene | CDR3 protein
TRBJ2-2 | TRBV20-1 | SAAGGRNTGELF
TRBJ1-2 | TRBV29-1 | SVEEGAGYGYT
TRBJ1-4 | TRBV13 | ATQIQGTNEKLF
TRBJ2-7 | TRBV2 | ASRRTSGTAYEQY
TRBJ1-3 | TRBV20-1 | SAREGPSSGNTIY
TRBJ1-2 | TRBV7-2 | ASSLVQADPYGYT
TRBJ2-5 | TRBV5-1 | ASSSGTGTQETQY
TRBJ2-7 | TRBV25-1 | ASSFQQGNEQC
TRBJ1-2 | TRBV2 | ASDQGYGYT
TRBJ1-1 | TRBV12-3/TRBV12-4 | ASSFWGDGTEAF
TRBJ2-6 | TRBV24-1 | ATSDGTSSGANVLT
TRBJ2-7 | TRBV7-2 | ASSLAWAEQY
TRBJ1-5 | TRBV7-9 | ASSLVMSGLSNQPQH
TRBJ2-7 | TRBV5-1 | ASSYRGTSYEQY
TRBJ1-2 | TRBV29-1 | SVARTLYGYT
TRBJ2-5 | TRBV24-1 | ATSAPGGGLADFQETQY
TRBJ2-2 | TRBV10-3 | AITPSSGSGTGELF
TRBJ2-7 | TRBV10-3 | AIRPRVLSYEQY
TRBJ1-1 | TRBV7-8 | ASSLGGWSTEAF